This T cell receptor beta chain was sequenced in a study of T-cell memory formation after mild COVID-19. The study, taken as a whole, reports: Second-wave clones peaking on day 37 lacked confirmed SARS-CoV-2 specificity. CD4+ bias marked clones expanding day 15 to 37, unlike balanced contracting clones.

There are a few counts of this clonotype. Its target is unknown. TCRdb re-analysed the 5' RACE reads in MiXCR, keeping a single row per CDR3 protein. The repertoire includes hundreds of thousands of distinct CDR3 sequences, 25% to 30% of them detected once, and approximately 13% sits in the top ten. The junction had 8 bases not matched to a gene; V was cut back by 6 bases and J by 1 base. Germline CDR1 and CDR2: MNHNS and SASEGT. The CDR3 spans 16 residues. J is TRBJ2-7 and V is TRBV6-1; 11 positions agree with TRBD1. The sequence was collected from an adult woman who had mild COVID-19 (a few samples of this study predate the infection). Cell type and time point are not known. The material sequenced was PBMCs or a T cell subset sorted from them (not recorded which). This CDR3 reads CASRRTGGSISYEQYF. In DNA, the CDR3 is TGTGCCAGCAGAAGGACAGGGGGCTCCATATCCTACGAGCAGTACTTC.